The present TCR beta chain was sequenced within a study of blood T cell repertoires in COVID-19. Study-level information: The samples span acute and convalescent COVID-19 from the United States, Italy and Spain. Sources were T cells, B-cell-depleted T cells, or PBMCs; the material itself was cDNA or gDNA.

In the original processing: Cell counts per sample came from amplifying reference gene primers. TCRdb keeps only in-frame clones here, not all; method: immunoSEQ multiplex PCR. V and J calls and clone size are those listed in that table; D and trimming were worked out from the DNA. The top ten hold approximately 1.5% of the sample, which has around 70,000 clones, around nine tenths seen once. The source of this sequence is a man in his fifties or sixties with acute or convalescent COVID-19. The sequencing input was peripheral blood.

As DNA, the CDR3 is TGCGCCAGCAGCGTCACTGACAGGGGGACAGATACGCAGTATTTT. This encodes CASSVTDRGTDTQYF. This chain connects TRBV4-1 to TRBJ2-3; 9 bases are a match to TRBD1. The CDR3 has 15 residues. The V segment lost 5 bases and the J segment 3 bases; nucleotides outside the gene matches: 6. Looked up from germline, CDR1 is MGHRA and CDR2 is YSYEKL.